A single sample is the source of the 30 T cell receptor beta chains below, sequenced in a study of CD8 T cells in ankylosing spondylitis. TCRdb reanalysed the 5' RACE reads using MiXCR and keeps one entry per CDR3 protein. This table holds 350,000 or so distinct CDR3 sequences, roughly 15% found once. What was sequenced was blood, either unsorted or a sorted T cell fraction (not recorded which). The receptors originated from a male donor with ankylosing spondylitis or in good health (not recorded which).

This clonotype appeared many times. The chain combines TRBV3-1 with TRBJ2-5; TRBD2 is a possible D gene (6 bases). The CDR3 has 15 residues. Germline V gene data show CDR1 as LGHDT and CDR2 as YNNKEL (reference sequence). The V end lost 4 bases, the J end lost 4 bases, and 16 bases lay between the germline ends. The CDR3 bases are TGTGCCAGCAGCCTCCCGGGAGTGGCCCCAGAGACCCAGTACTTC. It specifies CASSLPGVAPETQYF.

This clonotype has only a few counts. The V and J genes are TRBV12-3 or TRBV12-4 and TRBJ2-7; D remains unclear. CDR3 length equals 13 residues. The germline V and J ends were trimmed by 3 bases and 1 base, with 7 bases remaining between them. In nucleotides, the CDR3 is TGTGCCAGCAGTTTGGCGCTTTCCTACGAGCAGTACTTC. It specifies CASSLALSYEQYF.

The V call is TRBV20-1, the J call TRBJ1-5; tentatively, D is TRBD1 (5 bases). This CDR3 spans 17 amino acids. Germline CDR1 and CDR2: DFQATT and SNEGSKA (reference sequence). V lost 2 bases, J lost 0 bases, and 17 bases lay in between. CDR3 in DNA: TGCAGTGCTAGAACGGGCGGGGCCAGGGATAGCAATCAGCCCCAGCATTTT. It is translated as CSARTGGARDSNQPQHF.

As DNA, the CDR3 is TGTGCCAGCACCCGACAAGGGGCGGCCGGTGAAAAACTGTTTTTT. It is translated as CASTRQGAAGEKLFF. This chain joins TRBV2 and TRBJ1-4; tentative D call: TRBD1 (5 bases). The V gene lost 7 bases and the J gene lost 7 bases, with 19 bases spanning the gap. Germline values: CDR1 SNHLY, CDR2 FYNNEI. The CDR3 loop spans 15 amino acids.

Ten or more counts support this clonotype. This chain uses TRBV7-8 with TRBJ2-3, with D uncertain. V was pared by 8 bases and J by 2 bases, with 2 bases between. This CDR3 is built from 10 residues. Germline V gene sequence: CDR1 SGHVS, CDR2 FQNEAQ. As DNA, the CDR3 is TGTGCCAGCGCCACAGATACGCAGTATTTT. Protein product: CASATDTQYF. The full variable domain, in which reference TRBV7-8 and TRBJ2-3 provide the parts outside the CDR3, is GAGVSQSPRYKVAKRGQDVALRCDPISGHVSLFWYQQALGQGPEFLTYFQNEAQLDKSGLPSDRFFAERPEGSVSTLKIQRTQQEDSAVYLCASATDTQYFGPGTRLTVL.

J is TRBJ2-5 and V is TRBV6-2 or TRBV6-3; 11 positions agree with TRBD2. The CDR3 is made up of 15 amino acids. From germline, CDR1 is MNHEY and CDR2 SVGEGT. The trim removed 8 bases at V and 6 bases at J, leaving 11 bases unmatched. CDR3 protein: CASGSTSGVVKTQYF. The CDR3 DNA follows: TGTGCCAGCGGCTCGACTAGCGGGGTTGTAAAGACCCAGTACTTC.

This chain links TRBV12-3 or TRBV12-4 with TRBJ1-5; 8 positions match TRBD1. The CDR3 sequence is 16 residues long. Losses at the gene ends were 1 base for V and 3 bases for J; bases not matched to a gene: 5. The CDR3, as DNA: TGTGCCAGCAGTTTAGGGCAGGGGGCCTTCAATCAGCCCCAGCATTTT. Translating gives CASSLGQGAFNQPQHF.

The rearrangement uses TRBV5-1 and TRBJ1-4; D gene ambiguous. V dropped 4 bases and J dropped 8 bases, with 21 bases sitting between them. The CDR3 totals 16 residues. The V gene's germline CDR1 is SGHRS and CDR2 YFSETQ. CDR3: CASSPGFLQSREKLFF. CDR3 DNA sequence: TGCGCCAGCAGCCCTGGCTTCCTTCAGTCCCGAGAAAAACTGTTTTTT.

The chain employs TRBV29-1 and TRBJ1-1; 8 bases align to TRBD1. This CDR3 has 13 amino acids. The germline gives CDR1 SQVTM, CDR2 ANQGSEA. After removal of 6 bases from V and 1 base from J, the junction contained 4 bases not matched to a gene. The CDR3, as DNA: TGCAGCGTCCAAACAGGGGGGAACACTGAAGCTTTCTTT. Translated: CSVQTGGNTEAFF.

The chain's CDR3 is CASSEEGREQFF. The CDR3 bases are TGTGCCAGCAGTGAAGAAGGTCGTGAGCAGTTCTTC. The rearrangement uses TRBV2 and TRBJ2-1; D call uncertain. Germline values: CDR1 SNHLY, CDR2 FYNNEI. V was cut by 1 base and J by 9 bases, with 7 bases left in between. This CDR3 contains 12 residues.

This clonotype was seen a handful of times. The chain uses TRBV19 and TRBJ1-2; 12 bases are a match to TRBD1. Trimming took 5 bases from V and 6 from J; bases not matched to a gene: 10. CDR3 size: 16 residues. Germline assignment: CDR1 LNHDA and CDR2 SQIVND (reference sequence). The CDR3 DNA is TGTGCCAGTAGTCCCTCCCGGGACAGGGGGCTTCATGGCTACACCTTC. It specifies CASSPSRDRGLHGYTF.

This clonotype has a handful of counts. The gene calls are TRBV29-1 and TRBJ1-4; 12 nucleotides agree with TRBD1. Per germline, CDR1 SQVTM and CDR2 ANQGSEA. The V gene end was trimmed by 4 bases and the J gene end by 8 bases; junction bases not matched to a gene: 5. The CDR3 covers 14 residues. The CDR3 DNA reads as TGCAGCGTTGGGGCGGGACAGGGGGCGGAAAAACTGTTTTTT. It encodes CSVGAGQGAEKLFF.

Only a few counts were recorded for this clonotype. The V call is TRBV4-1, the J call TRBJ2-1, with TRBD1 identical over 7 bases. Germline values: CDR1 MGHRA, CDR2 YSYEKL. This CDR3 comprises 15 residues. Trimming removed 4 bases from V and 8 bases from J; junction bases left unmatched: 11. The CDR3 DNA sequence: TGCGCCAGCAGCCCCCGGACAGGAAGCGGCGATGAGCAGTTCTTC. Its protein product is CASSPRTGSGDEQFF.

In this sample, this clonotype turned up a few times. This chain connects TRBV6-1 to TRBJ2-1; 9 positions match TRBD1. The CDR3 is made up of 15 amino acids. V was pared by 6 bases and J by 8 bases, with 11 bases of the junction left unmatched. In germline, CDR1 is MNHNS, CDR2 SASEGT. The CDR3: CASRGQGTGGYEQFF. CDR3 sequence (DNA): TGTGCCAGCAGAGGCCAAGGAACAGGGGGCTATGAGCAGTTCTTC.

This clonotype was recorded at least ten times. The rearrangement links TRBV11-2 to TRBJ2-3, with D possibly called TRBD1 or TRBD2 (5 bases each). Germline values: CDR1 SGHAT, CDR2 FQNNGV. The CDR3 length is 16 residues. V lost 2 bases, J lost 1 base, and 13 bases lay in between. This chain's CDR3 is CASSLHPGAGTDTQYF. CDR3 coding DNA: TGTGCCAGCAGCTTACATCCCGGGGCTGGCACAGATACGCAGTATTTT.

V gene TRBV6-2 or TRBV6-3 combines with J gene TRBJ2-1; D is unclear. CDR3 length equals 13 residues. CDR1 is MNHEY and CDR2 is SVGEGT in the germline V gene. V gave up 7 bases and J gave up 3 bases, with 10 bases separating them. CDR3 residues: CASTPKYYNEQFF. CDR3 in DNA: TGTGCCAGCACCCCCAAGTACTACAATGAGCAGTTCTTC.

J is TRBJ2-1 and V is TRBV18; TRBD1 agrees at 9 bases. The ends lost 5 bases at V and 1 base at J; junction bases unmatched: 6. Germline-derived CDR1 and CDR2 are KGHSH and LQKENI. The CDR3 sequence is 16 residues long. The CDR3 DNA reads as TGTGCCAGCTCAGCCTCGGACAGGGGATCCTACAATGAGCAGTTCTTC. It encodes CASSASDRGSYNEQFF. The full variable domain, its missing parts supplied by reference TRBV18 and TRBJ2-1, is NAGVMQNPRHLVRRRGQEARLRCSPMKGHSHVYWYRQLPEEGLKFMVYLQKENIIDESGMPKERFSAEFPKEGPSILRIQQVVRGDSAAYFCASSASDRGSYNEQFFGPGTRLTVL.

This sequence joins TRBV20-1 and TRBJ2-3; D call uncertain. The V end was cut by 3 bases, the J end by 3 bases, with 4 bases between. Germline V gene sequence: CDR1 DFQATT, CDR2 SNEGSKA (reference sequence). The CDR3 sequence is 11 residues long. CDR3 DNA: TGCAGTGCTAGTAATACAGATACGCAGTATTTT. Translating gives CSASNTDTQYF.

This clonotype turned up a few times. The chain joins TRBV5-1 to TRBJ2-1; 10 bases match TRBD2. Germline V CDR1 and CDR2: SGHRS, YFSETQ. The ends lost 0 bases at V and 7 bases at J; junction bases unmatched: 7. CDR3 length: 16 amino acids. CDR3 loop: CASSLGASGSKNEQFF. In nucleotides, the CDR3 is TGCGCCAGCAGCTTGGGGGCTAGCGGGAGTAAGAATGAGCAGTTCTTC. The full variable domain, in which reference TRBV5-1 and TRBJ2-1 provide the parts outside the CDR3, is KAGVTQTPRYLIKTRGQQVTLSCSPISGHRSVSWYQQTPGQGLQFLFEYFSETQRNKGNFPGRFSGRQFSNSRSEMNVSTLELGDSALYLCASSLGASGSKNEQFFGPGTRLTVL.

This clonotype was recorded at least ten times. The V and J genes are TRBV29-1 and TRBJ2-3; D gene uncertain. The V gene lost 4 bases and the J gene lost 5 bases, with 10 bases spanning the gap. CDR3 length: 12 residues. The germline CDR1 and CDR2 sequences are SQVTM and ANQGSEA. CDR3 sequence: CSVGRSGDTQYF. Here the CDR3 DNA reads TGCAGCGTTGGACGTTCGGGAGATACGCAGTATTTT.

V gene TRBV4-1 combines with J gene TRBJ2-3; TRBD1 or TRBD2 may be the D gene (6 bases each). The CDR3 has 17 amino acids. CDR1 MGHRA and CDR2 YSYEKL come from the germline V gene. V was shortened by 5 bases and J by 2 bases, with 20 bases between the two germline ends. The CDR3 is CASSVAGGRRITDTQYF. The CDR3 bases are TGCGCCAGCAGCGTAGCCGGGGGCCGCAGAATCACAGATACGCAGTATTTT.

This clonotype was detected only a few times. The chain employs TRBV19 and TRBJ2-2; tentatively, D is TRBD1 (6 bases). Per germline, CDR1 LNHDA and CDR2 SQIVND (reference sequence). The CDR3 has 15 amino acids. The germline V and J ends were trimmed by 7 bases and 5 bases, with 17 bases remaining between them. This CDR3 reads CASTARGVWTGELFF. CDR3 DNA sequence: TGTGCCAGTACAGCCAGGGGTGTTTGGACCGGGGAGCTGTTTTTT. Together with reference TRBV19 and TRBJ2-2, the CDR3 gives the full variable domain: DGGITQSPKYLFRKEGQNVTLSCEQNLNHDAMYWYRQDPGQGLRLIYYSQIVNDFQKGDIAEGYSVSREKKESFPLTVTSAQKNPTAFYLCASTARGVWTGELFFGEGSRLTVL.

This sequence joins TRBV5-1 and TRBJ2-5; perhaps TRBD2 as D (7 bases). The V gene lost 6 bases and the J gene lost 3 bases, with 21 bases spanning the gap. Germline CDR1 is SGHRS and CDR2 is YFSETQ. The CDR3 covers 16 residues. CDR3 amino acids: CASNRKGGPGKETQYF. CDR3 bases: TGCGCCAGCAACCGGAAGGGGGGGCCAGGGAAAGAGACCCAGTACTTC.

The CDR3 bases are TGTGCCATCAGGGGGGGGGGAGATCAGCCCCAGCATTTT. It translates to CAIRGGGDQPQHF. The chain carries TRBV10-3 and TRBJ1-5, with D possibly being TRBD1 (5 bases). The germline CDR1 and CDR2 sequences are ENHRY and SYGVKD. Between the trimmed V and J ends, which lost 6 bases and 5 bases, there was a span of 11 bases. This CDR3 comprises 13 residues.

This clonotype has more than one count but fewer than ten. The chain recombines TRBV12-3 or TRBV12-4 with TRBJ2-1; weak D call: TRBD2 (6 bases). Trimming took off 0 bases at V and 15 bases at J, with 18 bases between the two ends. The CDR3 runs to 14 residues. CDR3 residues: CASSLAQTGTDRFF. CDR3 coding DNA: TGTGCCAGCAGTTTAGCCCAGACCGGGACTGACCGGTTCTTC.

This rearrangement joins TRBV19 to TRBJ1-1; D may be TRBD1 (6 bases). This CDR3 spans 14 amino acids. Per germline, CDR1 LNHDA and CDR2 SQIVND (reference sequence). The V gene lost 4 bases and the J gene lost 1 base, with 10 bases spanning the gap. The CDR3 DNA sequence: TGTGCCAGTAGTACCGGGACACAGAACACTGAAGCTTTCTTT. Its protein is CASSTGTQNTEAFF.

This clonotype was seen only a few times. J is TRBJ2-4 and V is TRBV29-1; D not certain. The CDR3 spans 12 residues. Germline V gives CDR1 SQVTM, CDR2 ANQGSEA. Between the trimmed V and J ends, which lost 4 bases and 2 bases, there was a span of 6 bases. This CDR3 is CSVGDSKNIQYF. For the CDR3, the DNA is TGCAGCGTTGGTGATTCCAAAAACATTCAGTACTTC.

In its sample, this clonotype was seen many times. This chain links TRBV12-5 with TRBJ1-5, with D perhaps matching TRBD1 (5 bases). V was shortened by 1 base and J by 7 bases, with 8 bases between the two germline ends. This CDR3 region has 13 residues. Germline CDR1 and CDR2: LGHNT and FRNRAP. CDR3 sequence reads: CASGLDRIQPQHF. The CDR3 bases are TGTGCTAGTGGTTTGGACAGGATCCAGCCCCAGCATTTT.

The chain carries TRBV5-6 and TRBJ1-1; D gene ambiguous. CDR1 and CDR2 (germline): SGHDT, YYEEEE. The CDR3 sequence is 11 residues long. Trimming cost V 0 bases and J 8 bases, with 5 bases left between them. CDR3 in amino acids: CASSLVEEAFF. CDR3 nucleotides: TGTGCCAGCAGCTTGGTCGAGGAAGCTTTCTTT.

This clonotype was seen a few times. V usage is TRBV20-1 and J usage is TRBJ1-2; maybe TRBD1 (5 bases). Trimming removed 2 bases from V and 6 bases from J, with 22 bases in between. CDR1 is DFQATT, CDR2 SNEGSKA, per germline (reference sequence). The CDR3 totals 16 residues. DNA of the CDR3: TGCAGTGCTAGACGGGGCAGGGAGGGAGGTAAAGATGGCTACACCTTC. Its protein is CSARRGREGGKDGYTF.